This T cell receptor beta chain was captured in a study of T-cell reconstitution after alpha-beta-depleted transplantation in children. Library preparation (for TCRbeta) was performed with unique molecular identifiers. TCRdb reprocessed the PCR reads via MiXCR and lists one record per CDR3 protein. The data hold around 380,000 distinct CDR3 sequences, with approximately 10% observed a single time. The CDR3 runs 14 residues. Per germline, CDR1 DFQATT and CDR2 SNEGSKA (reference sequence). The V gene end was trimmed by 6 bases and the J gene end by 0 bases; junction bases not matched to a gene: 3. This clonotype was seen only a few times.

The specimen was PBMCs from the stem cell graft donor, collected from the stem cell graft. The clonotype was recovered from a human donor who donated a stem cell graft to a child with acute myeloid leukemia. J is TRBJ2-2 and V is TRBV20-1, with 8 nucleotides matching TRBD1. The CDR3 is CSATTGANTGELFF. CDR3 nucleotide sequence: TGCAGTGCGACGACAGGGGCGAACACCGGGGAGCTGTTTTTT.